This is a list of T cell receptor beta chains from one sample in a study of radiotherapy plus CTLA-4 blockade in lung cancer. Clones were sequenced by immunoSEQ multiplex PCR, and TCRdb holds only the in-frame ones, with some missing. The repertoire has around 120,000 clones, around 75% of them found once; the top ten carry approximately 5%. The sequenced sample was peripheral blood, obtained from a patient treated with radiotherapy plus ipilimumab. The origin of the receptors is a human donor with non-small cell lung cancer who had a partial response to radiotherapy plus ipilimumab. Each CDR3 is given without its conserved first and last residue. A D gene is named only where the DNA matches it firmly.

d_gene	j_gene	v_gene	CDR3aa
.	TRBJ1-1	TRBV28	ASSPLAGDTEAF
.	TRBJ2-7	TRBV12-2	ASRLEGNAYEQY
TRBD1	TRBJ1-1	TRBV18	ASSPRVPGQGGTEAF
TRBD1	TRBJ2-7	TRBV13	ASSSRDRGKSYEQY
TRBD1	TRBJ1-3	TRBV7-2	ASSFRDSGNTIY
TRBD1	TRBJ2-2	TRBV18	ASSPHQLRQGPSGELF
TRBD1	TRBJ1-5	TRBV5-1	ASSLGQGAGQPQH
TRBD1	TRBJ1-1	TRBV7-2	ASSSGTGSASGTF
TRBD2	TRBJ2-1	TRBV11-3	ASSPGGSMSYNEQF
TRBD2	TRBJ2-1	TRBV5-1	ASRELGLAGDKSYNEQF
.	TRBJ1-2	TRBV28	ASSSMGPDPYYGYT
.	TRBJ1-1	TRBV28	ASSLIGAEVEAF
TRBD2	TRBJ2-1	TRBV7-2	ASSLGATSGRASEQF
.	TRBJ2-1	TRBV28	ASSLSDPGEQF
TRBD1	TRBJ2-1	TRBV19	ASSMAGGAGNEQF
.	TRBJ1-5	TRBV7-8	ASSLMTPQEPQH
.	TRBJ2-3	TRBV10-2	ASKLAEITDTQY
TRBD2	TRBJ2-2	TRBV5-1	ASSLRAGGTGELF
.	TRBJ2-4	TRBV7-8	ASSLGDRRVAKNIQY
TRBD2	TRBJ2-3	TRBV6-1	ASSDLGGDTQY
TRBD1	TRBJ1-6	TRBV15	ATSTRDRGNSPLH
TRBD2	TRBJ2-5	TRBV28	ASSVRAGGPGLRETQY
TRBD1	TRBJ2-1	TRBV19	ASSPGTDNRNEQF
.	TRBJ1-5	TRBV28	ASSLYRGGFQPQH
TRBD1	TRBJ1-6	TRBV19	ASRGQGESPLH
.	TRBJ2-3	TRBV28	ASSLTGSTDTQY
.	TRBJ2-3	TRBV25-1	ASSRQISTDTQY
TRBD1	TRBJ2-7	TRBV28	ASSSAPGTGYYEQY
.	TRBJ2-6	TRBV2	ASTLSQAGANVLT
.	TRBJ1-2	TRBV30	AWRGTPSFYGYT
TRBD1	TRBJ1-1	TRBV4-3	ASSQGYRGLGTEAF
.	TRBJ2-1	TRBV7-9	ASSSHGNEQF
TRBD2	TRBJ2-5	TRBV28	ASRRGGETQY
TRBD1	TRBJ2-4	TRBV7-3	ASSLTTIQGAKNIQY
.	TRBJ1-2	TRBV7-8	ASSLEVARLTNYGYT
.	TRBJ1-5	TRBV18	ASSPNRDQPQH
TRBD1	TRBJ1-1	TRBV18	ASSARGRGAF
TRBD2	TRBJ2-5	TRBV5-1	ASSTGTSGKETQY
.	.	TRBV5-1	ASSLVRGAKGEQY
TRBD1	TRBJ1-2	TRBV2	ASPWDRSTGYT
TRBD2	TRBJ2-7	TRBV19	ASSISGGMGEQY
TRBD1	TRBJ1-2	TRBV6-5	ASSYANRGNYGYT
TRBD1	TRBJ2-7	TRBV6-5	ASSETGQTYEQY
TRBD1	TRBJ1-1	TRBV2	ASTVGQGRTEAF
TRBD2	TRBJ2-1	TRBV27	ASDRLAGKKNEQF
TRBD1	TRBJ1-2	TRBV6-5	ASSYPSDRNYYGYT
.	TRBJ2-5	TRBV6-5	ASSYSQTLQETQY
.	TRBJ2-3	TRBV5-4	ASSLDWEVTDTQY
.	TRBJ1-1	TRBV15	ATSREDKGQRG
.	TRBJ1-5	TRBV19	ASSIDPDQPQH